This TCR beta chain was found in a study of cytomegalovirus exposure and HLA in healthy donors. Study details: Of the donors genotyped, several hundred in all, 65% to 90% fell in the Caucasian-associated ancestry cluster.

The CDR3 runs to 15 residues. V was pared by 7 bases and J by 7 bases, with 22 bases between. Germline loops: CDR1 MGHRA, CDR2 YSYEKL. With 60 Vbeta and 13 Jbeta primers, the PCR was carried out. Method: immunoSEQ multiplex PCR; TCRdb's copy keeps in-frame clones and lacks some. The sample carries 150,000 to 200,000 clones, 60% to 80% recorded once. V is TRBV4-1 and J is TRBJ1-2; possible D gene TRBD1, 6 bases. Sequenced: PBMCs. The origin of this receptor is a man younger than 35 in good health and CMV-seropositive. The CDR3 sequence: CASIPNVVVDSGYTF. In DNA, the CDR3 is TGCGCCAGCATTCCGAATGTGGTCGTGGACAGTGGCTACACCTTC.